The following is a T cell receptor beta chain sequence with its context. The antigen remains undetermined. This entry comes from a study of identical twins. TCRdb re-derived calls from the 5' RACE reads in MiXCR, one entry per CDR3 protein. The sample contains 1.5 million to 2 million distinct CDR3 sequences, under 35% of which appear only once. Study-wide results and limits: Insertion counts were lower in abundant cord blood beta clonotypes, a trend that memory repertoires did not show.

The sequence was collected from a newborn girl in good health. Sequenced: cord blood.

Here the CDR3 reads CASSLGGSGSPDTQYF. The CDR3 nucleotides are TGTGCCAGCAGCTTAGGCGGTTCGGGAAGCCCAGATACGCAGTATTTT. V gene TRBV7-9 combines with J gene TRBJ2-3, with D maybe TRBD2 (5 bases). Germline assignment: CDR1 SEHNR and CDR2 FQNEAQ (reference sequence). This CDR3 comprises 16 residues. V was trimmed by 1 base and J by 4 bases, leaving 15 bases between them.